A single sample is the source of the 20 T cell receptor beta chains below, sequenced in a study of cytomegalovirus exposure and HLA in healthy donors. The PCR employed 60 Vbeta primers together with 13 Jbeta primers. Sequencing was performed with immunoSEQ multiplex PCR; in TCRdb, only in-frame clones are kept and a portion is missing. The sample lists 95,000 to 150,000 clones, around two thirds occurring once. Material for sequencing was PBMCs. These receptors were obtained from a woman aged 40 to 50 in good health and CMV-seropositive.

The chain combines TRBV4-2 with TRBJ1-1, with TRBD1 matching 9 bases. This CDR3 has 18 amino acids. V shed 0 bases, J shed 4 bases, and the junction held 12 bases outside the gene matches. Germline V gene sequence: CDR1 LGHNA, CDR2 YNFKEQ. This CDR3 reads CASSQEDYRGRGGTEAFF. CDR3 nucleotides: TGTGCCAGCAGCCAAGAAGATTACAGGGGGCGAGGGGGCACTGAAGCTTTCTTT.

With respect to this clone: The DNA is omitted, as the CDR3 cannot be located on it reliably, and the CDR3 follows TCRdb's listing. V gene TRBV21-1 combines with J gene TRBJ2-3; the table's D call TRBD2 went unverified against the DNA. TRBV21-1 is a known pseudogene. The CDR3 is 14 amino acids in total, end residues counted. CDR3 region: CASSPVGGGNTQYF.

The rearrangement links TRBV2 to TRBJ1-2; tentative D call: TRBD1 (5 bases). The CDR3 length is 12 residues. Trimming took off 4 bases at V and 6 bases at J, with 9 bases between the two ends. Germline V gene sequence: CDR1 SNHLY, CDR2 FYNNEI. For the CDR3, the DNA is TGTGCCAGCAGTGCGGACAAGCATGGCTACACCTTC. Its protein is CASSADKHGYTF.

The rearrangement joins TRBV4-2 to TRBJ1-2; D not certain. CDR1 and CDR2 from the germline V gene are LGHNA and YNFKEQ. CDR3 length: 11 amino acids. V was pared by 2 bases and J by 5 bases, with 3 bases between. The chain's CDR3 is CASSQSYGYTF. In DNA, the CDR3 is TGTGCCAGCAGCCAATCTTATGGCTACACCTTC.

This chain connects TRBV13 to TRBJ1-5; a weak D match, TRBD1 (5 bases). Germline V lookup: CDR1 PRHDT, CDR2 FYEKMQ (reference sequence). The V and J ends lost 2 bases and 4 bases respectively, with 12 bases between them. The CDR3 is made up of 15 amino acids. The CDR3 reads CASSLRRGGNQPQHF. The CDR3 nucleotides read TGTGCCAGCAGCTTACGGAGGGGCGGGAATCAGCCCCAGCATTTT.

This chain connects TRBV2 to TRBJ2-2; D uncertain. Trimming removed 4 bases at V and 0 bases at J, with 9 bases between. The CDR3 totals 15 residues. Germline CDR1 and CDR2: SNHLY and FYNNEI. The CDR3 sequence is CASSVEAANTGELFF. The CDR3 DNA is TGTGCCAGCAGTGTAGAAGCTGCGAACACCGGGGAGCTGTTTTTT.

This clone occurred once. The V gene is TRBV4-1, the J gene TRBJ1-3; 7 bases line up with TRBD1. Germline V gene sequence: CDR1 MGHRA, CDR2 YSYEKL. This CDR3 region has 19 residues. V shed 0 bases and J 3 bases; nucleotides not matched to a gene: 14. This chain's CDR3 is CASSQDWGSEGAFGNTIYF. Written as DNA, the CDR3 is TGCGCCAGCAGCCAAGATTGGGGTTCGGAGGGGGCGTTTGGAAACACCATATATTTT.

The V call is TRBV27, the J call TRBJ1-2; D may be TRBD1 (6 bases). The CDR3 covers 14 residues. Trimming shortened V by 0 bases and J by 10 bases, and 15 bases separated the two germline ends. The germline gives CDR1 MNHEY, CDR2 SMNVEV (reference sequence). The CDR3: CASSLSRRGRFYTF. Here the CDR3 DNA reads TGTGCCAGCAGTTTATCGCGCAGGGGCCGCTTCTACACCTTC.

In DNA form, the CDR3 reads TGCGCCAGCAGCTTGCGGAGCGGGGGGGAGACCGGGGAGCTGTTTTTT. This codes for CASSLRSGGETGELFF. The chain carries TRBV5-1 and TRBJ2-2, with 10 positions matching TRBD2. Germline lookup yields CDR1 SGHRS and CDR2 YFSETQ. The CDR3 is 16 residues long. V was pared by 1 base and J by 5 bases, with 5 bases of the junction left unmatched.

About this clone itself: A junction boundary mismatches the germline segment, possibly from a read error. Here the CDR3 reads CASLDRGNQPQHF. DNA of the CDR3: TGTGCCAGCCTGGACAGGGGCAACCAGCCCCAGCATTTT. The chain has TRBV6-6 and TRBJ1-5; 9 bases fit TRBD1. CDR1 is MNHNY, CDR2 SVGAGI, per germline (reference sequence). This CDR3 contains 13 residues.

This chain joins TRBV27 and TRBJ2-3, with a weak D call TRBD1 (5 bases). The V end lost 2 bases, the J end lost 8 bases, and 20 bases lay between the germline ends. Looked up from germline, CDR1 is MNHEY and CDR2 is SMNVEV (reference sequence). The CDR3 spans 16 residues. CDR3: CASSLNVDMVGVTQYF. CDR3 DNA sequence: TGTGCCAGCAGTTTAAATGTGGACATGGTTGGAGTTACGCAGTATTTT.

This clone was seen once. The chain has TRBV6-6 and TRBJ1-5; no clear D gene. CDR3 length: 13 residues. The germline V gene has CDR1 MNHNY and CDR2 SVGAGI (reference sequence). Trimming took 5 bases from V and 4 from J, leaving 9 bases between them. CDR3 loop: CASSPPRNQPQHF. CDR3 bases: TGTGCCAGCAGTCCCCCCAGGAATCAGCCCCAGCATTTT.

The table lists this clone with a few counts. CDR3 nucleotide sequence: TGCGCCAGCGGACTTCTGACCTACAATGAGCAGTTCTTC. It translates to CASGLLTYNEQFF. This rearrangement joins TRBV5-1 to TRBJ2-1; D is possibly TRBD2 (5 bases). The V gene's germline CDR1 is SGHRS and CDR2 YFSETQ. Trimming pared 7 bases from V and 2 bases from J, leaving 10 bases between. The CDR3 consists of 13 residues.

V gene TRBV29-1 combines with J gene TRBJ1-1; D unclear. The CDR3 has 12 residues. From germline, CDR1 is SQVTM and CDR2 ANQGSEA. Between the trimmed V and J ends, which lost 1 base and 3 bases, there was a span of 6 bases. DNA for the CDR3: TGCAGCGTTGAAGTGGCACACACTGAAGCTTTCTTT. Translating it yields CSVEVAHTEAFF.

The V call is TRBV6-1, the J call TRBJ2-5; tentatively, D is TRBD2 (5 bases). The CDR3 runs to 12 residues. V gave up 1 base and J gave up 9 bases, with 9 bases separating them. Germline CDR1 reads MNHNS; CDR2 reads SASEGT. This CDR3 is CASSEEADAQYF. For the CDR3, the DNA is TGTGCCAGCAGTGAAGAAGCGGATGCCCAGTACTTC.

This chain joins TRBV27 and TRBJ1-1; TRBD1 agrees at 9 bases. The CDR3 totals 16 residues. J lost 6 bases, V lost 4 bases, and 12 bases had no gene match. Germline CDR1 and CDR2: MNHEY and SMNVEV (reference sequence). CDR3 sequence: CASSSYPGQGKSEAFF. Here the CDR3 DNA reads TGTGCCAGCAGTTCCTACCCGGGACAGGGTAAATCTGAAGCTTTCTTT.

V is TRBV28 and J is TRBJ1-4, with 7 bases aligning to TRBD1. V was pared by 2 bases and J by 7 bases, with 4 bases of the junction left unmatched. Germline V gene lookup returns CDR1 MDHEN and CDR2 SYDVKM. The CDR3 spans 14 residues. CDR3: CASSLTGAGEKLFF. The CDR3 bases are TGTGCCAGCAGTTTAACAGGGGCAGGTGAAAAACTGTTTTTT.

The chain carries TRBV10-2 and TRBJ2-3; 11 bases line up with TRBD2. V lost 6 bases, J lost 6 bases, and 8 bases stayed unmatched. Germline V lookup: CDR1 WSHSY, CDR2 SAAADI. The CDR3 has 15 amino acids. This chain's CDR3 is CASRDSGRGGDTQYF. The DNA of the CDR3 is TGCGCCAGCAGGGATAGCGGGAGGGGCGGGGATACGCAGTATTTT.

The chain links TRBV6-6 to TRBJ2-5; D is undetermined. The V gene lost 2 bases and the J gene lost 1 base, with 11 bases spanning the gap. This CDR3 comprises 15 residues. Germline CDR1 is MNHNY and CDR2 is SVGAGI (reference sequence). The CDR3 is CASSYGSEAQETQYF. CDR3 nucleotides: TGTGCCAGCAGTTACGGGTCAGAGGCCCAAGAGACCCAGTACTTC.

The genes are TRBV28 and TRBJ1-4, with 7 bases identical to TRBD1. Germline values: CDR1 MDHEN, CDR2 SYDVKM. CDR3 length equals 15 residues. Germline trimming cut 3 bases from V and 7 bases from J; bases unmatched to any gene: 8. The CDR3 coding sequence is TGTGCCAGCAGTTTTCCGGCCGCAGGGGGTGAAAAACTGTTTTTT. Protein sequence: CASSFPAAGGEKLFF.